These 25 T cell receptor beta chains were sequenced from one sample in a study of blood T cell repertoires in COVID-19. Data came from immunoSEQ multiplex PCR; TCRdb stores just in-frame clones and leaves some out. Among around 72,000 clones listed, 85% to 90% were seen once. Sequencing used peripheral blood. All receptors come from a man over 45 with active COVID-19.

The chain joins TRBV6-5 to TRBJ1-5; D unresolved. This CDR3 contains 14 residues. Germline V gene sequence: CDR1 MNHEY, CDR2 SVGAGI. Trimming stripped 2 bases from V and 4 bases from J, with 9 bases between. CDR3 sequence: CASSYGGMNQPQHF. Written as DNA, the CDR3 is TGTGCCAGCAGTTACGGCGGGATGAATCAGCCCCAGCATTTT.

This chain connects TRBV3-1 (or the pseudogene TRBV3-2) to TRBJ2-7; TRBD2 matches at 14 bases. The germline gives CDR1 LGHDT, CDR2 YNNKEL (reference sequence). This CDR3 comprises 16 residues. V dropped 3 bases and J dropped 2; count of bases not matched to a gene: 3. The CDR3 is CASSQAGLAGAYEQYF. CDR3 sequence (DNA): TGTGCCAGCAGCCAGGCGGGACTAGCGGGAGCCTACGAGCAGTACTTC.

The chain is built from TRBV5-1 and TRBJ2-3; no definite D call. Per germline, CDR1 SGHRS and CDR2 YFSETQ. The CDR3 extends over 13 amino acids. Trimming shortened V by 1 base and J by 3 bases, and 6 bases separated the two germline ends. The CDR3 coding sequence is TGCGCCAGCAGCTTGAGCCTGACAGATACGCAGTATTTT. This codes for CASSLSLTDTQYF. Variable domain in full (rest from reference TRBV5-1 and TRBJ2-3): KAGVTQTPRYLIKTRGQQVTLSCSPISGHRSVSWYQQTPGQGLQFLFEYFSETQRNKGNFPGRFSGRQFSNSRSEMNVSTLELGDSALYLCASSLSLTDTQYFGPGTRLTVL.

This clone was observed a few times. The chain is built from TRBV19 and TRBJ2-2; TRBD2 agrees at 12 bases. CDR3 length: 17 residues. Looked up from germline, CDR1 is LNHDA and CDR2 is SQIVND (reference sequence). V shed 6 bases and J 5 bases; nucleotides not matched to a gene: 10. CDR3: CASSPLAGGVGTGELFF. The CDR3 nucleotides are TGTGCCAGTAGCCCACTAGCGGGAGGTGTTGGGACCGGGGAGCTGTTTTTT.

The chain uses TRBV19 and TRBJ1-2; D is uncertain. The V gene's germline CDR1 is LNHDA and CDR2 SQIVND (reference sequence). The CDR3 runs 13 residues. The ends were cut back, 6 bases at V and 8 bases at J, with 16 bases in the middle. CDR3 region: CASSQRALLGYTF. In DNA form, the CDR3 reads TGTGCCAGTAGCCAAAGAGCCCTACTAGGCTACACCTTC.

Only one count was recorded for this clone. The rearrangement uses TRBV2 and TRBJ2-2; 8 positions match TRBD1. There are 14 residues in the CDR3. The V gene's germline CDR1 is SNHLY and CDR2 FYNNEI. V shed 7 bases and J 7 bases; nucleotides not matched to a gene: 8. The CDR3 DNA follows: TGTGCCAGCAATCGACAGGGGACCGGCGGGGAGCTGTTTTTT. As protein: CASNRQGTGGELFF.

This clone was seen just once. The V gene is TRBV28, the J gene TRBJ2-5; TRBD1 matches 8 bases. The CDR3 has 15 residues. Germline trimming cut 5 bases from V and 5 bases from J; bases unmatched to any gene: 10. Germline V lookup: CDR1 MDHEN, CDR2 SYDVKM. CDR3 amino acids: CASSRPGTGSETQYF. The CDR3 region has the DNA TGTGCCAGCAGTCGACCCGGGACAGGATCTGAGACCCAGTACTTC.

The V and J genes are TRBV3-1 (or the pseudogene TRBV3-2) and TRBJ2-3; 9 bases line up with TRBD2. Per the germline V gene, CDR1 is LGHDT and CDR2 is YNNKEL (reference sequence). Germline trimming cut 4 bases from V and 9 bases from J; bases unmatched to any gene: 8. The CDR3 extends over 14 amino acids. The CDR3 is CASSLRAGGGTQYF. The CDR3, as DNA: TGTGCCAGCAGCCTCCGAGCGGGGGGTGGGACGCAGTATTTT.

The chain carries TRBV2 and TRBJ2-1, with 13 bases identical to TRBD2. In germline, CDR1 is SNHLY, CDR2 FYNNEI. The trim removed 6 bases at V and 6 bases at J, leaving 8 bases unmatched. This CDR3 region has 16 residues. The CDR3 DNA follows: TGTGCCAGCAGCTCGCCGACTAGCGGGGGGCCCAATGAGCAGTTCTTC. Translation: CASSSPTSGGPNEQFF.

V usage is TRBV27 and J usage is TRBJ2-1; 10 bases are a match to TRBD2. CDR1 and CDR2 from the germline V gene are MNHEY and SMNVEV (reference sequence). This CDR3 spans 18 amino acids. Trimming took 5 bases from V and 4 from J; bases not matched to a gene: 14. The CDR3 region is CASSPNLAGASTYNEQFF. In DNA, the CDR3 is TGTGCCAGCAGTCCGAACCTAGCGGGGGCCTCTACATACAATGAGCAGTTCTTC.

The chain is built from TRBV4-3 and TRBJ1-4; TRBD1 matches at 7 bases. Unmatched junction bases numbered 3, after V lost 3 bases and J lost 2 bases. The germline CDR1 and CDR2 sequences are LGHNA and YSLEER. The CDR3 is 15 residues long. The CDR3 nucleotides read TGCGCCAGCAGCCAGCACAGGGGTACTAATGAAAAACTGTTTTTT. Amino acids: CASSQHRGTNEKLFF.

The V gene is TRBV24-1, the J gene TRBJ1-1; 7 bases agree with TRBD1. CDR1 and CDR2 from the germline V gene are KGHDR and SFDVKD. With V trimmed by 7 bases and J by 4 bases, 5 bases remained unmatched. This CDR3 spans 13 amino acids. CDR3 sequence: CATSTGATTEAFF. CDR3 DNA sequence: TGTGCCACCAGCACAGGGGCGACCACTGAAGCTTTCTTT.

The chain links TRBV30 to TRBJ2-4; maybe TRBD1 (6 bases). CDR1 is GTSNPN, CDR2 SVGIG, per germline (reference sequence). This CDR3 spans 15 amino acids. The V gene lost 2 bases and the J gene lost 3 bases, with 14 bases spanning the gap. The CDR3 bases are TGTGCCTGGAGTCCCAGGGGAGAAGGCAAAAACATTCAGTACTTC. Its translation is CAWSPRGEGKNIQYF.

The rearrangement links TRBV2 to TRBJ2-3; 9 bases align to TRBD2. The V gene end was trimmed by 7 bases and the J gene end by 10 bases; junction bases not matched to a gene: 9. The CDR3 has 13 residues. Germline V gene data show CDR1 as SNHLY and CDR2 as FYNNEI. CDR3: CASIPPSGVSQYF. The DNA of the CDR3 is TGTGCCAGCATTCCCCCTAGCGGGGTGTCGCAGTATTTT.

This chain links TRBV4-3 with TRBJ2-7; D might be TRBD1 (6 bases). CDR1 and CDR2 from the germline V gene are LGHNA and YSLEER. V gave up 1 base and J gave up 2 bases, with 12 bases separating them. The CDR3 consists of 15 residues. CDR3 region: CASSQGRTDTYEQYF. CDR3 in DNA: TGCGCCAGCAGCCAAGGGAGGACAGATACCTACGAGCAGTACTTC.

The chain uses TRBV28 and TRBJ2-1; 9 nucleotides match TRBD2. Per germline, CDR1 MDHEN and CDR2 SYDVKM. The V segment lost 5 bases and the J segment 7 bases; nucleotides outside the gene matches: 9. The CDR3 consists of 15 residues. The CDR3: CASSEAGGPFNEQFF. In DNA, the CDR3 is TGTGCCAGCAGTGAGGCGGGAGGGCCGTTTAATGAGCAGTTCTTC.

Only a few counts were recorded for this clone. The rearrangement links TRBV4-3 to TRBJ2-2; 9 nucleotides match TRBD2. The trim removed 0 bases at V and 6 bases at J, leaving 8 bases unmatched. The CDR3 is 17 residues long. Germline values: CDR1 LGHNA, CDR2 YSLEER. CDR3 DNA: TGCGCCAGCAGCCAAGAGTGGCGGGAGGGCCTTGCCGGGGAGCTGTTTTTT. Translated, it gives CASSQEWREGLAGELFF.

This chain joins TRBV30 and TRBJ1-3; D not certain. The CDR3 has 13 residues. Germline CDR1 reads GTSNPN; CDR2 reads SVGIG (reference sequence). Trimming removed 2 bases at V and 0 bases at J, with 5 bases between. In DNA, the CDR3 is TGTGCCTGGAGTATTCACTCTGGAAACACCATATATTTT. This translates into CAWSIHSGNTIYF.

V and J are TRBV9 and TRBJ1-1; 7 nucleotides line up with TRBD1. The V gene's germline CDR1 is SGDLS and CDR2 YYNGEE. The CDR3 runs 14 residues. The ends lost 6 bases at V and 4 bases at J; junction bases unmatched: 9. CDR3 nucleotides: TGTGCCAGCACACCGGGAGGGGACAGCACTGAAGCTTTCTTT. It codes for CASTPGGDSTEAFF.

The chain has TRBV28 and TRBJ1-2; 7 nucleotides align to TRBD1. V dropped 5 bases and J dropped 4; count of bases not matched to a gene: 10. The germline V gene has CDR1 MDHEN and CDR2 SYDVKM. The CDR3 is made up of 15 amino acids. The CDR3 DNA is TGTGCCAGCAGTCCTACAGGGGCCAAACTCTATGGCTACACCTTC. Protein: CASSPTGAKLYGYTF.

Written as DNA, the CDR3 is TGTGCCAGCAGCCAAGAGGAACAGGGCTCCTACGAGCAGTACTTC. The encoded protein is CASSQEEQGSYEQYF. The rearrangement uses TRBV4-2 and TRBJ2-7, with a possible D match to TRBD1 (6 bases). V lost 0 bases, J lost 0 bases, and 9 bases lay in between. This CDR3 comprises 15 residues. CDR1 LGHNA and CDR2 YNFKEQ come from the germline V gene.

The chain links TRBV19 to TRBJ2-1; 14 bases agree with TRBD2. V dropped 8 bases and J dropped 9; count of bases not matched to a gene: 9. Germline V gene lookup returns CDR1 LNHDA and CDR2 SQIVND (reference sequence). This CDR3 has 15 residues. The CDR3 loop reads CASGRLAGGPSEQFF. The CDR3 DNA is TGTGCCAGTGGCCGACTAGCGGGGGGGCCCAGTGAGCAGTTCTTC.

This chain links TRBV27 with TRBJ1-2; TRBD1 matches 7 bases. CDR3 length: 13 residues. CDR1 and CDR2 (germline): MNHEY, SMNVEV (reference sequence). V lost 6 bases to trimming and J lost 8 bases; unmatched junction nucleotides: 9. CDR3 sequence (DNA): TGTGCCAGCAGGCTAGGGGGCAACGGAGGCTACACCTTC. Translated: CASRLGGNGGYTF.

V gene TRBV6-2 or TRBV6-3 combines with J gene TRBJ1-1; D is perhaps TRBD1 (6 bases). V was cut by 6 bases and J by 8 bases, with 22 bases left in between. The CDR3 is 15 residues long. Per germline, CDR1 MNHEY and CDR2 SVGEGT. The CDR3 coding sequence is TGTGCCAGCAGCGACAGGTCGGGTGGAGGACGGGAAGCTTTCTTT. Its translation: CASSDRSGGGREAFF.

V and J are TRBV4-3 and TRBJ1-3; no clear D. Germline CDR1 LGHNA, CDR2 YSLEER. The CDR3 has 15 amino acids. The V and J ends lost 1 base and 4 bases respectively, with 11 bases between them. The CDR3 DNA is TGCGCCAGCAGCCAAGTTCGGGGTGCCGGAAACACCATATATTTT. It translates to CASSQVRGAGNTIYF.